The rows below give T cell receptor beta chains drawn from one sample of a study of shared clonotypes between healthy human individuals. The protocol was immunoSEQ multiplex PCR, while the TCRdb copy is restricted to in-frame clones and leaves out a portion. The data show some 2.3 million clones, just over 90% seen once. The sequencing input was naive CD4+ T cells from PBMCs. The receptor source for this set is a man younger than 35 in good health. Some clones in this sample may be carry-over from other donors' samples. Each CDR3 is given with its conserved first and last residue. A D gene is named only where the DNA matches it firmly. A clone size is listed for some rows: how often the clone was seen (once, few, many), or a class if it is expanded.

J gene | V gene | clone size | D gene | CDR3 protein | CDR3 DNA
TRBJ2-1 | TRBV10-3 | - | TRBD2 | CAISDPSGLRSVF | TGTGCCATCAGTGACCCTAGCGGGCTCCGTTCGGTCTTC
TRBJ1-4 | TRBV5-1 | - | TRBD1 | CASSLGGRGNEKLFF | TGCGCCAGCAGCTTGGGAGGCAGGGGGAATGAAAAACTGTTTTTT
TRBJ1-3 | TRBV9 | - | - | CASSVGITGNTIYF | TGTGCCAGCAGCGTCGGGATTACTGGAAACACCATATATTTT
TRBJ2-7 | TRBV19 | - | TRBD2 | CASAGLAGAEQYF | TGTGCCAGTGCGGGACTAGCGGGAGCCGAGCAGTACTTC
TRBJ1-2 | TRBV2 | - | - | CASSESGYGYTF | TGTGCCAGCAGTGAGTCCGGCTATGGCTACACCTTC
TRBJ1-4 | TRBV7-9 | - | - | CASTPGLNEKLFF | TGTGCCAGCACCCCGGGGCTTAATGAAAAACTGTTTTTT
TRBJ2-7 | TRBV25-1 | once | TRBD2 | CASSASGSSSYEQYF | TGTGCCAGCAGTGCAAGCGGGAGCAGCTCCTACGAGCAGTACTTC
TRBJ2-7 | TRBV5-1 | - | TRBD2 | CASSPRTSHPYEQYF | TGCGCCAGCAGCCCACGGACTAGCCACCCCTACGAGCAGTACTTC
TRBJ1-2 | TRBV5-6 | - | - | CASSPLTRGHRYGYTF | TGTGCCAGCAGCCCTTTAACTCGGGGCCATCGCTATGGCTACACCTTC
TRBJ1-5 | TRBV19 | - | - | CAGPRGRGKFLYQPQHF | TGTGCCGGGCCCAGGGGCAGGGGAAAATTCTTGTATCAGCCCCAGCATTTT